Listed below are T cell receptor beta chains from one sample, sequenced in a study of CD8 T cells in ankylosing spondylitis. TCRdb re-called the 5' RACE reads with MiXCR, one entry per CDR3 protein. The data hold over 700,000 distinct CDR3 sequences, with around 17% observed a single time. Sequences were obtained from blood, either unsorted or a sorted T cell fraction (not recorded which). These receptors originate from a male donor with ankylosing spondylitis. Each CDR3 is given with its conserved first and last residue. The D gene is left open where the match is weak. The size field is filled for only some rows; it gives once, few, many or a size class.

16,NA,few,TRBV20-1,TRBJ2-1,CSASSFADSSYNEQFF,TGCAGTGCTAGCTCCTTCGCGGACAGCTCCTACAATGAGCAGTTCTTC
14,NA,few,TRBV7-6,TRBJ2-3,CASSPVSRPDTQYF,TGTGCCAGCAGCCCTGTAAGCCGCCCAGATACGCAGTATTTT
13,NA,few,TRBV27,TRBJ2-1,CASSPTMFNEQFF,TGTGCCAGCAGCCCAACTATGTTCAATGAGCAGTTCTTC
18,NA,few,TRBV4-1,TRBJ2-7,CASSQVLGSDPFTYEQYF,TGCGCCAGCAGCCAAGTCCTGGGTAGCGATCCTTTCACCTACGAGCAGTACTTC
16,TRBD2,NA,TRBV9,TRBJ2-2,CASSVATGGDTGELFF,TGTGCCAGCAGCGTAGCTACCGGGGGGGACACCGGGGAGCTGTTTTTT
20,TRBD2,few,TRBV14,TRBJ2-4,CASSQGVVVAGVAAKNIQYF,TGTGCCAGCAGCCAAGGCGTGGTAGTAGCGGGAGTGGCGGCCAAAAACATTCAGTACTTC
18,TRBD2,few,TRBV7-2,TRBJ2-7,CASSLALGGTSGRNEQYF,TGTGCCAGCAGCTTAGCGTTGGGGGGGACTAGCGGGAGAAACGAGCAGTACTTC
14,NA,few,TRBV11-2,TRBJ1-1,CASSPGGWWTEAFF,TGTGCCAGCAGCCCGGGGGGGTGGTGGACTGAAGCTTTCTTT
14,NA,NA,TRBV12-3/TRBV12-4,TRBJ2-5,CASRRQRGQETQYF,TGTGCCAGCAGGCGACAGAGAGGGCAAGAGACCCAGTACTTC
15,NA,few,TRBV20-1,TRBJ2-7,CSARSRLAVSYEQYF,TGCAGTGCTAGGAGTCGATTAGCGGTCTCCTACGAGCAGTACTTC
15,TRBD1,NA,TRBV12-3/TRBV12-4,TRBJ1-5,CASSFGTGGNQPQHF,TGTGCCAGCAGTTTTGGGACAGGGGGTAATCAGCCCCAGCATTTT
14,TRBD1,NA,TRBV12-3/TRBV12-4,TRBJ2-7,CASRDRGQGSEQYF,TGTGCCAGCAGGGACAGGGGGCAGGGTTCTGAGCAGTACTTC
14,NA,NA,TRBV12-3/TRBV12-4,TRBJ1-3,CASSPTPAGNTIYF,TGTGCCAGCAGCCCAACCCCAGCTGGAAACACCATATATTTT
17,NA,NA,TRBV25-1,TRBJ2-5,CASSEYMGGARTETQYF,TGTGCCAGCAGTGAATATATGGGCGGCGCCAGAACAGAGACCCAGTACTTC
15,NA,few,TRBV5-6,TRBJ1-6,CASSLGRGVNSPLHF,TGTGCCAGCAGCTTGGGACGTGGAGTAAATTCACCCCTCCACTTT
14,NA,few,TRBV24-1,TRBJ2-3,CATSDRRTTDTQYF,TGTGCCACCAGTGATCGCAGGACCACAGATACGCAGTATTTT
14,NA,few,TRBV4-2,TRBJ1-1,CASSQVQFNTEAFF,TGTGCCAGCAGCCAAGTACAATTTAACACTGAAGCTTTCTTT
15,TRBD2,few,TRBV28,TRBJ2-1,CASSRGSGFGNEQFF,TGTGCCAGCTCCCGCGGGAGCGGGTTTGGTAATGAGCAGTTCTTC
14,NA,few,TRBV7-9,TRBJ1-1,CASSPNPEMTEAFF,TGTGCCAGCAGCCCAAACCCGGAGATGACTGAAGCTTTCTTT
13,NA,NA,TRBV7-3,TRBJ1-1,CASSLDLGSEAFF,TGTGCCAGCAGCTTAGATCTGGGCTCTGAAGCTTTCTTT
14,TRBD1,NA,TRBV5-6,TRBJ1-1,CASSFRGLRTEAFF,TGTGCCAGCAGCTTCAGGGGGCTGCGCACTGAAGCTTTCTTT
17,TRBD2,once,TRBV10-3,TRBJ2-3,CAISESSNSGGRDTQCF,TGTGCCATCAGTGAGTCGAGTAACAGCGGGGGAAGGGATACGCAGTGTTTT
14,TRBD1,few,TRBV27,TRBJ1-1,CASLRQGSNTEAFF,TGTGCCAGCCTCAGACAGGGTTCGAACACTGAAGCTTTCTTT
16,NA,NA,TRBV15,TRBJ2-7,CATSRDRSTEAVEQYF,TGTGCCACCAGCAGAGATCGGAGCACGGAGGCCGTCGAGCAGTACTTC
15,NA,NA,TRBV12-3/TRBV12-4,TRBJ2-1,CASSFMGFAGVEQFF,TGTGCCAGCAGTTTCATGGGGTTTGCTGGGGTTGAGCAGTTCTTC
16,NA,NA,TRBV6-5,TRBJ1-3,CASSFNKVSSGNTIYF,TGTGCCAGCAGTTTCAACAAGGTCTCCTCTGGAAACACCATATATTTT
15,NA,few,TRBV12-3/TRBV12-4,TRBJ2-1,CASSLVPGLANEQFF,TGTGCCAGCAGTTTAGTCCCCGGGCTAGCCAATGAGCAGTTCTTC
12,TRBD2,NA,TRBV3-1,TRBJ2-1,CASSPGLAFSIF,TGTGCCAGCAGCCCGGGACTAGCGTTTTCGATCTTC
15,NA,NA,TRBV14,TRBJ2-4,CASSQGFVARNIQYF,TGTGCCAGCAGCCAAGGTTTCGTAGCCCGGAACATTCAGTACTTC
15,NA,few,TRBV20-1,TRBJ1-2,CSATLRGGEGYGYTF,TGCAGTGCTACCTTAAGGGGCGGGGAGGGGTATGGCTACACCTTC
11,NA,few,TRBV12-3/TRBV12-4,TRBJ1-1,CASSLTLEAFF,TGTGCCAGCAGTTTAACCCTAGAGGCTTTCTTT
14,TRBD2,few,TRBV5-1,TRBJ2-5,CASSKERGEETQYF,TGCGCCAGCAGCAAGGAGCGGGGGGAAGAGACCCAGTACTTC
13,NA,NA,TRBV20-1,TRBJ2-3,CSALLMGTDTQYF,TGCAGTGCCCTTCTGATGGGGACAGATACGCAGTATTTT
13,NA,few,TRBV20-1,TRBJ2-7,CSARGLSPYEQYF,TGCAGTGCTAGAGGGCTCAGTCCGTACGAGCAGTACTTC
16,TRBD1,few,TRBV24-1,TRBJ2-3,CATSDRTGKNTDTQYF,TGTGCCACCAGCGATCGGACAGGGAAAAACACAGATACGCAGTATTTT
15,TRBD2,NA,TRBV2,TRBJ2-5,CANPGLAGIQETQYF,TGTGCCAACCCGGGACTAGCGGGGATACAAGAGACCCAGTACTTC
13,NA,NA,TRBV20-1,TRBJ1-1,CSARVGGALEAFF,TGCAGTGCTAGGGTAGGGGGTGCTCTTGAAGCTTTCTTT
11,NA,few,TRBV3-1,TRBJ1-1,CASRSNRRAFF,TGTGCCAGCAGGAGCAACCGAAGGGCTTTCTTT
13,TRBD1,NA,TRBV7-9,TRBJ1-2,CATQGAENYGYTF,TGTGCCACCCAGGGGGCCGAAAACTATGGCTACACCTTC
16,TRBD2,NA,TRBV20-1,TRBJ2-1,CSALNSGSPSYNEQFF,TGCAGTGCCCTCAATAGCGGGAGCCCTTCCTACAATGAGCAGTTCTTC
17,TRBD2,few,TRBV29-1,TRBJ2-5,CSVEAVKREFEEETQYF,TGCAGCGTTGAAGCGGTGAAGCGGGAGTTTGAGGAGGAGACCCAGTACTTC
14,NA,many,TRBV12-3/TRBV12-4,TRBJ1-4,CASSLHRADEKLFF,TGTGCCAGCAGTCTCCACAGGGCGGACGAAAAACTGTTTTTT
19,NA,few,TRBV3-1,TRBJ2-1,CASSQGTGSGTSIKNEQFF,TGTGCCAGCAGCCAAGGGACTGGATCCGGGACATCAATCAAAAATGAGCAGTTCTTC
14,NA,NA,TRBV20-1,TRBJ2-1,CSAMEGRGRREQFF,TGCAGTGCAATGGAAGGCAGGGGACGACGTGAGCAGTTCTTC
17,TRBD2,few,TRBV6-5,TRBJ2-2,CASSYVAQRGGGGELFF,TGTGCCAGCAGTTACGTTGCCCAGCGGGGGGGAGGCGGGGAGCTGTTTTTT